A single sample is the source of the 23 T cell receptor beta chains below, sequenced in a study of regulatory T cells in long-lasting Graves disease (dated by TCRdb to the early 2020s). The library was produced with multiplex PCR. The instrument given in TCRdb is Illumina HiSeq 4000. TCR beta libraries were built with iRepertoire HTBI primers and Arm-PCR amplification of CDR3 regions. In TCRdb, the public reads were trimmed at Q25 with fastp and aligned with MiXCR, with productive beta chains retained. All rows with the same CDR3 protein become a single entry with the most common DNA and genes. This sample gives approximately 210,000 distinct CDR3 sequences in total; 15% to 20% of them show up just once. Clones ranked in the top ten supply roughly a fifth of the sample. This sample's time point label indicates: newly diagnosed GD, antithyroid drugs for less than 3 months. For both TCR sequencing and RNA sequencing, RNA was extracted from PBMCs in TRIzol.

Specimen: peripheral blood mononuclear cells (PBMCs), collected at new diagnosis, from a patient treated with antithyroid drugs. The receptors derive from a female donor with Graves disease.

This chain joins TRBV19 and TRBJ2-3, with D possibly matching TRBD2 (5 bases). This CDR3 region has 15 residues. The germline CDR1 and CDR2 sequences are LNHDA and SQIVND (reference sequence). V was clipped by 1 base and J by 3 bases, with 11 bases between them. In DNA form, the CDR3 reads TGTGCCAGTAGTATAGCCCCCTTAGCGACAGATACGCAGTATTTT. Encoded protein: CASSIAPLATDTQYF. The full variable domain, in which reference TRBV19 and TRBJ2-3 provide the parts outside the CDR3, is DGGITQSPKYLFRKEGQNVTLSCEQNLNHDAMYWYRQDPGQGLRLIYYSQIVNDFQKGDIAEGYSVSREKKESFPLTVTSAQKNPTAFYLCASSIAPLATDTQYFGPGTRLTVL.

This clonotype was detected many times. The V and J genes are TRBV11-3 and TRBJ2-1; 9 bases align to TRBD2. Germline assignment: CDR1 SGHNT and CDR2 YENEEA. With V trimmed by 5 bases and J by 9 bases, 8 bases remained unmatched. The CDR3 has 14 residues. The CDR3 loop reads CASSQGLAGGEQFF. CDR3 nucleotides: TGTGCCAGCAGCCAGGGACTAGCCGGGGGTGAGCAGTTCTTC.

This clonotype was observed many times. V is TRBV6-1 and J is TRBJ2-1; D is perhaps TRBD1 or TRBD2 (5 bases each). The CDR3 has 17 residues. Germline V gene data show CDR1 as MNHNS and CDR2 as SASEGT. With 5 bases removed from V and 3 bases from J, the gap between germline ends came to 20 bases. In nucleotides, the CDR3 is TGTGCCAGCAGTACCCGAAGGGGAGTGAAAGACTACAATGAGCAGTTCTTC. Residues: CASSTRRGVKDYNEQFF.

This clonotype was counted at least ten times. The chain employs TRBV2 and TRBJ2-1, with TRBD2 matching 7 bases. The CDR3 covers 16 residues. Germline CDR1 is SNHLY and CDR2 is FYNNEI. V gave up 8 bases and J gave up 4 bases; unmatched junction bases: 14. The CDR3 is CASFPQESGAYNEQFF. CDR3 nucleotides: TGTGCCAGCTTCCCCCAAGAGAGCGGGGCTTACAATGAGCAGTTCTTC.

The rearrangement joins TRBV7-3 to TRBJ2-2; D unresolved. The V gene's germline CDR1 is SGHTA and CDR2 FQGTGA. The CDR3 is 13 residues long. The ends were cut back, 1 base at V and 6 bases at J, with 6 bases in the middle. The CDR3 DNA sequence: TGTGCCAGCAGCTTAAACCCCCCCGGGGAGCTGTTTTTT. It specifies CASSLNPPGELFF.

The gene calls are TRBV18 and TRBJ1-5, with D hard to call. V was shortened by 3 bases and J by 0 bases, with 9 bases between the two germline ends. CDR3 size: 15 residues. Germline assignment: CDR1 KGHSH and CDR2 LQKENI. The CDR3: CASSPSRFSNQPQHF. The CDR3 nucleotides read TGTGCCAGCTCACCCTCGAGGTTTAGCAATCAGCCCCAGCATTTT.

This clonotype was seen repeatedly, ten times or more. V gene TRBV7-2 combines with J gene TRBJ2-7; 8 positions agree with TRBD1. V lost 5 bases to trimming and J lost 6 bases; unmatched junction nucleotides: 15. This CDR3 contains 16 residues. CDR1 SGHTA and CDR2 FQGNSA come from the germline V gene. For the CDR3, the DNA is TGTGCCAGCAGCCTTCCTCCAGGGGGCGCGTCGGGCGAGCAGTACTTC. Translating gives CASSLPPGGASGEQYF.

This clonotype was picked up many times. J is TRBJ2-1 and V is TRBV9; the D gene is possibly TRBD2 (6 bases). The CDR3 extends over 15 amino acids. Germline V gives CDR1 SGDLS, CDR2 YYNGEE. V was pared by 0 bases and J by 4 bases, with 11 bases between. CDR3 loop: CASSVGPGTYNEQFF. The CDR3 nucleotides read TGTGCCAGCAGCGTAGGCCCGGGGACTTACAATGAGCAGTTCTTC.

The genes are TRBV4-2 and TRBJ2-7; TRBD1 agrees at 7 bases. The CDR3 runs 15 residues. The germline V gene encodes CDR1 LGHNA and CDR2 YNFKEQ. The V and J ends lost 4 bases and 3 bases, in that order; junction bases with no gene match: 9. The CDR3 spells CASSPRQGRFYEQYF. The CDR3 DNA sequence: TGTGCCAGCAGCCCCCGACAGGGTCGGTTCTACGAGCAGTACTTC.

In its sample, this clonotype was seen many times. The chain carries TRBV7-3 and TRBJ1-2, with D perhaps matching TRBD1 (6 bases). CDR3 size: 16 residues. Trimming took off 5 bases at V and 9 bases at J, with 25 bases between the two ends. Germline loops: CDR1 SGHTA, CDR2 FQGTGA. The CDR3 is CASSPSGGPGLERYTF. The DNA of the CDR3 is TGTGCCAGCAGCCCCAGCGGGGGGCCCGGGCTAGAGCGCTACACCTTC.

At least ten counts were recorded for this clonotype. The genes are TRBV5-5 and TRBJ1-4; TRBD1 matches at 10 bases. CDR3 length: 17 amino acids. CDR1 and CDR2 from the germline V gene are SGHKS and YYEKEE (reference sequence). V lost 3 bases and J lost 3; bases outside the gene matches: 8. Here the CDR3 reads CASSSPDRGLANEKLFF. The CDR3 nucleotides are TGTGCCAGCAGCTCACCGGACAGGGGGTTGGCTAATGAAAAACTGTTTTTT.

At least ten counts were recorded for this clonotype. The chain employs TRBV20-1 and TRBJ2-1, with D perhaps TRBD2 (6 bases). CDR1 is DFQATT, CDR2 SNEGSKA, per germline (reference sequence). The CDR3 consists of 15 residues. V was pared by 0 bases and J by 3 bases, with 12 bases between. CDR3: CSARDYRERYNEQFF. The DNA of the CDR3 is TGCAGTGCTAGAGATTACCGGGAGCGCTACAATGAGCAGTTCTTC.

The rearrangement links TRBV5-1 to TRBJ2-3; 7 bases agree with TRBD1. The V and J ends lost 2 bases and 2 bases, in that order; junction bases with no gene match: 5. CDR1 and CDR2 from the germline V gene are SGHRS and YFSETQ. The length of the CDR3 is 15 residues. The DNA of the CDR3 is TGCGCCAGCAGCTTAACAGGGGCCACCACAGATACGCAGTATTTT. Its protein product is CASSLTGATTDTQYF.

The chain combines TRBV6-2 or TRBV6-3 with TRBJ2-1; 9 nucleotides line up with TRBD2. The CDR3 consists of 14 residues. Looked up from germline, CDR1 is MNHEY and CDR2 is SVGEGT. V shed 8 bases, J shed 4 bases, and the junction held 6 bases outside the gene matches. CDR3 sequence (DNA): TGTGCCAGCGGACTAGCGAGGGCATACAATGAGCAGTTCTTC. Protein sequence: CASGLARAYNEQFF.

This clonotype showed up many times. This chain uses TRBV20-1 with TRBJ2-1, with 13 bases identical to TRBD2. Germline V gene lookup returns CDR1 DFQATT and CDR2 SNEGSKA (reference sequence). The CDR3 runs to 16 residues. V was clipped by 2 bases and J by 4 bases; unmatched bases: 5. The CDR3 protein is CSARILAGGDYNEQFF. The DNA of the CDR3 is TGCAGTGCTAGAATACTAGCGGGAGGGGATTACAATGAGCAGTTCTTC.

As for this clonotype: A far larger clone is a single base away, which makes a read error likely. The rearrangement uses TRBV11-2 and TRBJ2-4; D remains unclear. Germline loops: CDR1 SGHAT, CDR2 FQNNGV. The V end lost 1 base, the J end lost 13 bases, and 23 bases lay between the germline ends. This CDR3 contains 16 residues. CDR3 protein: CASSLVGSTTAGEQYF. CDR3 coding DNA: TGTGCCAGCAGCTTAGTTGGAAGTACGACCGCCGGTGAGCAGTACTTC.

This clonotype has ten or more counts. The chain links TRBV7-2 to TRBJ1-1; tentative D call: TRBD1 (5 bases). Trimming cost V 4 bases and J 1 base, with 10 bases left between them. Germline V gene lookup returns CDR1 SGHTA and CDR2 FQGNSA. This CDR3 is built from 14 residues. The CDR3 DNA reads TGTGCCAGCAGCTCGGGACCGTCGAACACTGAAGCTTTCTTT. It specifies CASSSGPSNTEAFF. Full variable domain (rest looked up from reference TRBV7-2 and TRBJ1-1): GAGVSQSPSNKVTEKGKDVELRCDPISGHTALYWYRQSLGQGLEFLIYFQGNSAPDKSGLPSDRFSAERTGGSVSTLTIQRTQQEDSAVYLCASSSGPSNTEAFFGQGTRLTVV.

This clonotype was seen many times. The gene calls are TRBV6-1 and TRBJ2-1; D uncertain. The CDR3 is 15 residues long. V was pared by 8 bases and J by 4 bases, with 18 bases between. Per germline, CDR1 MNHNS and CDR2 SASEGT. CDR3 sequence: CASQAIGLSYNEQFF. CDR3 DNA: TGTGCCAGCCAGGCCATAGGTCTCTCATACAATGAGCAGTTCTTC.

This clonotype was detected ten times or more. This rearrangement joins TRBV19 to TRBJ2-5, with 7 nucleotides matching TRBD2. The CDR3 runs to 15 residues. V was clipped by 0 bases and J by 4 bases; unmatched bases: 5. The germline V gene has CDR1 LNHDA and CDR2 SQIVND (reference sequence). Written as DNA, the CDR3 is TGTGCCAGTAGTATAGAGGGGGAGGGAGGAGAGACCCAGTACTTC. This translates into CASSIEGEGGETQYF. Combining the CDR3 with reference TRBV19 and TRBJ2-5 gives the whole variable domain DGGITQSPKYLFRKEGQNVTLSCEQNLNHDAMYWYRQDPGQGLRLIYYSQIVNDFQKGDIAEGYSVSREKKESFPLTVTSAQKNPTAFYLCASSIEGEGGETQYFGPGTRLLVL.

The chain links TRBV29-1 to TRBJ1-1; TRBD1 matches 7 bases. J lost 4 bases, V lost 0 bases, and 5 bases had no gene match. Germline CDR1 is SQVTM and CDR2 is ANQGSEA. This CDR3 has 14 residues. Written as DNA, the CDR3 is TGCAGCGTTGAAGACCGACAGGGCACCACTGAAGCTTTCTTT. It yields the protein CSVEDRQGTTEAFF.

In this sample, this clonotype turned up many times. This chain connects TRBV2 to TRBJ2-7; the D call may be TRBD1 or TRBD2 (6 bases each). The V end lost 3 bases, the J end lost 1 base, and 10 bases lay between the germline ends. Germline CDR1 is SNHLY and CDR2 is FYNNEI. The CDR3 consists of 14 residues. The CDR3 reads CASSDTGTSYEQYF. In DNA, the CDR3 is TGTGCCAGCAGTGATACAGGGACTTCCTACGAGCAGTACTTC.

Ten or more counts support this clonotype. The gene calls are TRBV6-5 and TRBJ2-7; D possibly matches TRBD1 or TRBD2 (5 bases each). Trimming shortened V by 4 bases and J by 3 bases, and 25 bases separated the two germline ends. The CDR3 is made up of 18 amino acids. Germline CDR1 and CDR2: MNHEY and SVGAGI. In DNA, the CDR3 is TGTGCCAGCAGTTCTGCGGGTGGCGGTGGGGGACCCCTCTACGAGCAGTACTTC. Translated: CASSSAGGGGGPLYEQYF.

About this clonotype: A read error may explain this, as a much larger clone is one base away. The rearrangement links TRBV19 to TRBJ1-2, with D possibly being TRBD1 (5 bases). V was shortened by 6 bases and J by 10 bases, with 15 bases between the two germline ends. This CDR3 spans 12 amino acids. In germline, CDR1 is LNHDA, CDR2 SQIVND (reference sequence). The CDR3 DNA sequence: TGTGCCAGTAGGGGGGAGGGGCAAGTCTACACCTTC. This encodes CASRGEGQVYTF.